Following are 20 T cell receptor beta chains from one sample sequenced in a study of T cells in Graves' hyperthyroidism and ophthalmopathy. What was amplified from RNA transcripts were TCR beta CDR3 regions. Carried out on the TCR CDR3, a first-round RT-PCR used the HTBI primer set. TCRdb recomputed calls from the multiplex PCR reads with MiXCR, one row per CDR3 protein. The profile shows fewer than 300,000 distinct CDR3 sequences, 25% to 30% of them singletons. Sequencing used blood. These receptors were obtained from a man aged 35 to 55 with Graves' hyperthyroidism that later progressed to Graves' ophthalmopathy.

This clonotype was picked up a small number of times. The chain recombines TRBV12-3 or TRBV12-4 with TRBJ2-3; D unresolved. Trimming cost V 4 bases and J 3 bases, with 11 bases left between them. There are 14 residues in the CDR3. The DNA of the CDR3 is TGTGCCAGCAGTTCATTGACAAGGACAGATACGCAGTATTTT. It specifies CASSSLTRTDTQYF.

This clonotype was detected a few times. The chain is built from TRBV30 and TRBJ1-2, with D possibly TRBD1 on 5 matching bases. Trimming removed 1 base at V and 8 bases at J, with 17 bases between. The CDR3 is 14 amino acids. The germline CDR1 and CDR2 sequences are GTSNPN and SVGIG (reference sequence). CDR3 in DNA: TGTGCCTGGAGTGACGGGACGACCCTCGGCGGCTACACCTTC. It encodes CAWSDGTTLGGYTF.

The chain uses TRBV6-2 or TRBV6-3 and TRBJ2-5; D remains ambiguous. The germline V and J ends were trimmed by 6 bases and 2 bases, with 16 bases remaining between them. There are 15 residues in the CDR3. CDR1 is MNHEY, CDR2 SVGEGT, per germline. CDR3 amino acids: CASSPHYSDQETQYF. CDR3 coding DNA: TGTGCCAGCAGCCCCCACTATTCGGATCAAGAGACCCAGTACTTC.

This chain connects TRBV20-1 to TRBJ1-1, with 10 bases fitting TRBD1. Trimming removed 3 bases from V and 8 bases from J; junction bases left unmatched: 18. Germline lookup yields CDR1 DFQATT and CDR2 SNEGSKA (reference sequence). The CDR3 is 17 amino acids. The DNA of the CDR3 is TGCAGTGCTAGTCCTCGGGACAGGGGATCCACCTTGGGAGAAGCTTTCTTT. Translated: CSASPRDRGSTLGEAFF.

This chain joins TRBV6-1 and TRBJ1-2; D call uncertain. Germline loops: CDR1 MNHNS, CDR2 SASEGT. V lost 6 bases, J lost 4 bases, and 18 bases lay in between. The CDR3 consists of 15 residues. CDR3 nucleotide sequence: TGTGCCAGCAGAGCCCAACCGGATGGCCGCTATGGCTACACCTTC. As protein: CASRAQPDGRYGYTF.

The V gene is TRBV12-3 or TRBV12-4, the J gene TRBJ2-7, with TRBD2 identical over 13 bases. V gave up 6 bases and J gave up 3 bases; unmatched junction bases: 8. The CDR3 consists of 16 residues. The CDR3, as DNA: TGTGCCAGCAGCCCCGGGACTAGCGGGGCCAACTACGAGCAGTACTTC. Translation: CASSPGTSGANYEQYF.

This clonotype was counted ten times or more. The chain combines TRBV4-2 with TRBJ2-7; D is unresolved. The ends were cut back, 4 bases at V and 1 base at J, with 17 bases in the middle. Germline CDR1 and CDR2: LGHNA and YNFKEQ. This CDR3 spans 16 amino acids. The CDR3 coding sequence is TGTGCCAGCAGCCGCCTTATCGGCGTCGGATCCTACGAGCAGTACTTC. It yields the protein CASSRLIGVGSYEQYF.

This clonotype was seen ten or more times. The CDR3 nucleotides read TGTGCCACGAAACAGGGTGTGGGAGAGACCCAGTACTTC. Its protein product is CATKQGVGETQYF. This sequence joins TRBV24-1 and TRBJ2-5, with D maybe TRBD1 (6 bases). Trimming took off 10 bases at V and 4 bases at J, with 15 bases between the two ends. Germline assignment: CDR1 KGHDR and CDR2 SFDVKD. The length of the CDR3 is 13 residues.

This clonotype has ten or more counts. V gene TRBV20-1 combines with J gene TRBJ2-1, with a possible D match to TRBD2 (7 bases). CDR1 and CDR2 from the germline V gene are DFQATT and SNEGSKA (reference sequence). This CDR3 has 13 amino acids. The V and J ends lost 6 bases and 8 bases respectively, with 17 bases between them. The CDR3, as DNA: TGCAGTGCCCAGGTCGGGGGGCCCCATGAGCAGTTCTTC. Its protein product is CSAQVGGPHEQFF.

This clonotype was recorded at least ten times. This chain links TRBV6-1 with TRBJ1-2; D is unclear. The V end lost 3 bases, the J end lost 8 bases, and 13 bases lay between the germline ends. Per the germline V gene, CDR1 is MNHNS and CDR2 is SASEGT. The CDR3 sequence is 13 residues long. CDR3 loop: CASSEGDWRGYTF. In DNA form, the CDR3 reads TGTGCCAGCAGTGAGGGTGACTGGCGGGGCTACACCTTC.

This clonotype was observed many times. The chain has TRBV29-1 and TRBJ1-1; 8 bases fit TRBD1. Germline CDR1 is SQVTM and CDR2 is ANQGSEA. V lost 3 bases to trimming and J lost 3 bases; unmatched junction nucleotides: 9. The CDR3 totals 15 residues. DNA of the CDR3: TGCAGCGTTGATGGCAGGGGGCCCGGGGACACTGAAGCTTTCTTT. Translation gives CSVDGRGPGDTEAFF. Full variable domain (missing parts from reference TRBV29-1 and TRBJ1-1): SAVISQKPSRDICQRGTSLTIQCQVDSQVTMMFWYRQQPGQSLTLIATANQGSEATYESGFVIDKFPISRPNLTFSTLTVSNMSPEDSSIYLCSVDGRGPGDTEAFFGQGTRLTVV.

This clonotype was found many times. The chain combines TRBV7-2 with TRBJ1-2; TRBD1 aligns across 7 bases. Per the germline V gene, CDR1 is SGHTA and CDR2 is FQGNSA. The CDR3 is 17 amino acids. Trimming took 5 bases from V and 6 from J; bases not matched to a gene: 18. CDR3 in amino acids: CASSPIGTDQTRNGYTF. In DNA form, the CDR3 reads TGTGCCAGCAGCCCAATCGGGACAGACCAAACTAGGAATGGCTACACCTTC.

The V gene is TRBV6-2 or TRBV6-3, the J gene TRBJ2-1; tentatively, D is TRBD1 or TRBD2 (6 bases each). Germline CDR1 reads MNHEY; CDR2 reads SVGEGT. The CDR3 runs 18 residues. V was cut by 2 bases and J by 2 bases, with 19 bases left in between. In DNA form, the CDR3 reads TGTGCCAGCAGTTACCCCGCCCAAGGGGGGCTAACCTACAATGAGCAGTTCTTC. It codes for CASSYPAQGGLTYNEQFF.

This clonotype was seen ten or more times. The rearrangement links TRBV13 to TRBJ2-7; 7 bases map to TRBD1. The CDR3 is 15 amino acids. V was pared by 5 bases and J by 7 bases, with 14 bases of the junction left unmatched. CDR1 and CDR2 from the germline V gene are PRHDT and FYEKMQ (reference sequence). The CDR3 here is CASSPPVRGRREQYF. The CDR3 DNA follows: TGTGCCAGCAGCCCCCCGGTAAGGGGGCGTCGGGAGCAGTACTTC.

This clonotype was seen repeatedly, ten times or more. A much larger clone differs by one base, so this may be a read error. The chain has TRBV11-2 and TRBJ1-1; tentative D call: TRBD1 (5 bases). There are 13 residues in the CDR3. In germline, CDR1 is SGHAT, CDR2 FQNNGV. Trimming removed 6 bases at V and 6 bases at J, with 14 bases between. Here the CDR3 DNA reads TGTGCCAGCAGTGCGGGGCGAGGCGCTGAAGCTTTCTTT. Protein sequence: CASSAGRGAEAFF. Drawing the rest from reference TRBV11-2 and TRBJ1-1, the complete variable domain is EAGVAQSPRYKIIEKRQSVAFWCNPISGHATLYWYQQILGQGPKLLIQFQNNGVVDDSQLPKDRFSAERLKGVDSTLKIQPAKLEDSAVYLCASSAGRGAEAFFGQGTRLTVV.

This clonotype was recorded at least ten times. The chain combines TRBV19 with TRBJ2-5; 9 nucleotides agree with TRBD1. With V trimmed by 8 bases and J by 3 bases, 10 bases remained unmatched. Germline loops: CDR1 LNHDA, CDR2 SQIVND (reference sequence). This CDR3 region has 15 residues. The CDR3 DNA follows: TGTGCCAGTGGGGCCACCGGGACAGGGAAAGAGACCCAGTACTTC. Amino acids: CASGATGTGKETQYF.

On this clonotype itself: A junction end diverges from the germline sequence, so it may reflect a read error. The V and J genes are TRBV12-3 or TRBV12-4 and TRBJ2-5; 11 nucleotides line up with TRBD2. This CDR3 spans 15 amino acids. The CDR3 nucleotides read TGTGCAAGCAGTCCCCCCGGGACTAGCGGCGAGAGCCAGTACTTC. This gives the protein CASSPPGTSGESQYF.

The gene calls are TRBV20-1 and TRBJ2-7; D tentatively reads TRBD1 or TRBD2 (5 bases each). Looked up from germline, CDR1 is DFQATT and CDR2 is SNEGSKA (reference sequence). The V end lost 3 bases, the J end lost 5 bases, and 17 bases lay between the germline ends. This CDR3 region has 14 residues. The CDR3 DNA is TGCAGTGCTAGGAGCGGCAGGGAAGTTCACGAGCAGTACTTC. Residues: CSARSGREVHEQYF.

In its sample, this clonotype was seen many times. V and J are TRBV19 and TRBJ2-5; 10 nucleotides match TRBD1. Germline-derived CDR1 and CDR2 are LNHDA and SQIVND (reference sequence). CDR3 size: 15 residues. V lost 4 bases, J lost 5 bases, and 7 bases stayed unmatched. DNA for the CDR3: TGTGCCAGTAGTAGCCGGGACAGGGGTCTGGAGACCCAGTACTTC. This encodes CASSSRDRGLETQYF.

Ten or more counts support this clonotype. J is TRBJ1-1 and V is TRBV12-3 or TRBV12-4, with D possibly matching TRBD1 (5 bases). The CDR3 totals 13 residues. V dropped 8 bases and J dropped 3 bases, with 13 bases sitting between them. This chain's CDR3 is CASCWVGHTEAFF. The CDR3, as DNA: TGTGCCAGCTGCTGGGTGGGGCACACTGAAGCTTTCTTT.